These 6 T cell receptor beta chains share one sample of origin, sequenced in a study of CD8+ T cells in alopecia areata (dated by TCRdb to about 2018). The library was built by means of the immunoSEQ multiplex PCR assay. RNA was extracted from all samples and reverse transcribed into cDNA, which served as template for TCR sequencing. In TCRdb, the immuneACCESS table is reduced to in-frame sequences with V and J assigned. These tables do not hold every clone; where another copy was compared, an unresolved V gene accounts for under half, and the others remain unexplained. The sample profile shows approximately 58,000 clones; roughly 40% of them were found once. The ten largest clonotypes hold about 53% of the sample. The source material was NKG2D-low CD8+ T cells sorted from blood. In the paper's terms, the cell subset or site label means: sorted CD8+ NKG2D-low blood T cells. The source of these receptors is a human donor with alopecia areata.

Only a few counts were recorded for this clone. The rearrangement joins TRBV29-1 to TRBJ2-3, with TRBD2 matching 7 bases. The V segment lost 4 bases and the J segment 6 bases; nucleotides outside the gene matches: 10. Per germline, CDR1 SQVTM and CDR2 ANQGSEA. CDR3 length equals 14 residues. As DNA, the CDR3 is TGCAGCGTTGTTTTTGCGGGAGAAATGGATACGCAGTATTTT. Its protein is CSVVFAGEMDTQYF.

This clone was seen a single time. The rearrangement links TRBV5-1 to TRBJ2-2, with 7 bases lining up with TRBD1. This CDR3 region has 16 residues. CDR1 is SGHRS and CDR2 is YFSETQ in the germline V gene. V lost 4 bases, J lost 6 bases, and 12 bases stayed unmatched. CDR3 amino acids: CASSVRQGVVAGELFF. DNA for the CDR3: TGCGCCAGCAGCGTCCGACAGGGAGTGGTTGCCGGGGAGCTGTTTTTT. Full variable domain (missing parts from reference TRBV5-1 and TRBJ2-2): KAGVTQTPRYLIKTRGQQVTLSCSPISGHRSVSWYQQTPGQGLQFLFEYFSETQRNKGNFPGRFSGRQFSNSRSEMNVSTLELGDSALYLCASSVRQGVVAGELFFGEGSRLTVL.

This sequence joins TRBV27 and TRBJ2-7; TRBD2 matches 8 bases. The CDR3 consists of 12 residues. V shed 6 bases and J 3 bases; nucleotides not matched to a gene: 1. The V gene's germline CDR1 is MNHEY and CDR2 SMNVEV (reference sequence). CDR3 sequence reads: CASRGLDYEQYF. CDR3 DNA sequence: TGTGCCAGCAGGGGACTAGACTACGAGCAGTACTTC.

This clone was detected only a few times. The chain employs TRBV7-9 and TRBJ2-7; TRBD2 matches at 7 bases. V trimming: 5 bases; J trimming: 7 bases; junction bases outside the gene matches: 14. CDR3 length: 15 amino acids. CDR1 and CDR2 from the germline V gene are SEHNR and FQNEAQ (reference sequence). The CDR3 bases are TGTGCCAGCAGCATGACCGGGACTAAGAACGGGGAGCAGTACTTC. Its translation is CASSMTGTKNGEQYF.

V and J are TRBV30 and TRBJ2-1; a possible D gene is TRBD2 (5 bases). CDR1 and CDR2 (germline): GTSNPN, SVGIG (reference sequence). The CDR3 length is 15 residues. Trimming cost V 0 bases and J 10 bases, with 19 bases left between them. The CDR3 sequence: CAWSVRRTHRGEQFF. As DNA, the CDR3 is TGTGCCTGGAGTGTACGAAGGACTCATCGTGGAGAGCAGTTCTTC. Full variable domain (outside the CDR3, taken from reference TRBV30 and TRBJ2-1): SQTIHQWPATLVQPVGSPLSLECTVEGTSNPNLYWYRQAAGRGLQLLFYSVGIGQISSEVPQNLSASRPQDRQFILSSKKLLLSDSGFYLCAWSVRRTHRGEQFFGPGTRLTVL.

This chain uses TRBV28 with TRBJ2-5, with 7 bases that match TRBD1. Germline CDR1 is MDHEN and CDR2 is SYDVKM. With 5 bases clipped from V and 5 bases from J, the junction kept 5 bases outside the gene matches. The CDR3 totals 13 residues. The chain's CDR3 is CASSQGGWETQYF. The CDR3, as DNA: TGTGCCAGCAGTCAAGGGGGCTGGGAGACCCAGTACTTC.